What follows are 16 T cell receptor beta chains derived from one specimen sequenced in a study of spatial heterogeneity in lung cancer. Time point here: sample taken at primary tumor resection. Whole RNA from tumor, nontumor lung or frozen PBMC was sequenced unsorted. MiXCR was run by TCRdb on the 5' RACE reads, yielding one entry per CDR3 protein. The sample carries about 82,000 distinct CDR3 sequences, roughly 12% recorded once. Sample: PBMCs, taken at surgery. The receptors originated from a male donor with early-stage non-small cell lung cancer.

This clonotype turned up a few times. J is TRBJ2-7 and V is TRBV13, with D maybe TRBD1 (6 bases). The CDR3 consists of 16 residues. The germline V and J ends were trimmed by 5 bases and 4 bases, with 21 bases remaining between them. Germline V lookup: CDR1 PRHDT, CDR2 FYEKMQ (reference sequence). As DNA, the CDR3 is TGTGCCAGCAGCCCGACCGGGACATACGAATTTTACGAGCAGTACTTC. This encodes CASSPTGTYEFYEQYF.

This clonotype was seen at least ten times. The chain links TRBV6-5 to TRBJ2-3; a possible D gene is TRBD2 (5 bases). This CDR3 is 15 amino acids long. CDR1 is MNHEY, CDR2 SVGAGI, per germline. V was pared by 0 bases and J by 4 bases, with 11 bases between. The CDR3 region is CASSYSRGRSDTQYF. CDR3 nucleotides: TGTGCCAGCAGTTACTCGAGAGGGCGATCAGATACGCAGTATTTT.

The CDR3: CASSGSQGRDIQYF. In DNA form, the CDR3 reads TGTGCCAGCAGTGGGAGCCAGGGTAGGGACATTCAGTACTTC. The chain couples TRBV6-1 to TRBJ2-4; D might be TRBD1 (5 bases). Trimming cost V 4 bases and J 8 bases, with 15 bases left between them. There are 14 residues in the CDR3. The germline V gene has CDR1 MNHNS and CDR2 SASEGT.

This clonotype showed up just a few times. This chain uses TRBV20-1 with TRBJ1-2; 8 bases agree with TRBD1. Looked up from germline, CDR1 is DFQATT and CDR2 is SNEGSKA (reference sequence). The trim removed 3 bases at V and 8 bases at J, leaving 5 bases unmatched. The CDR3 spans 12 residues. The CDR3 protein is CSASTGGGGYTF. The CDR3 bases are TGCAGTGCTAGTACAGGGGGAGGAGGCTACACCTTC.

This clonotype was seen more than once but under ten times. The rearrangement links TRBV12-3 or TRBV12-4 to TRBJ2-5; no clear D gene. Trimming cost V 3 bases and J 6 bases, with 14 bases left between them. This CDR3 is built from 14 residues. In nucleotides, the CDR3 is TGTGCCAGCAGTTTGGACCTTACCCAGAAGACCCAGTACTTC. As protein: CASSLDLTQKTQYF.

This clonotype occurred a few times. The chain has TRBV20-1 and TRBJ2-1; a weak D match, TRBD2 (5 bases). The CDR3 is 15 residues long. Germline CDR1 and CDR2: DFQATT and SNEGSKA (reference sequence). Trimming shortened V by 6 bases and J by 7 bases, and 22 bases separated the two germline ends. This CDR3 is CSAQISATALNEQFF. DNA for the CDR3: TGCAGTGCCCAAATTAGCGCTACCGCTCTAAATGAGCAGTTCTTC.

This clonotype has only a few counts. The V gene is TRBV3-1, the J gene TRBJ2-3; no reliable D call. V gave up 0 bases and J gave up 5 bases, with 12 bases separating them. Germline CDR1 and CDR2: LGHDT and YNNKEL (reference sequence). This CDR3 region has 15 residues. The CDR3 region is CASSQDPDPRDTQYF. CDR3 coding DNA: TGTGCCAGCAGCCAAGATCCCGACCCTAGAGATACGCAGTATTTT.

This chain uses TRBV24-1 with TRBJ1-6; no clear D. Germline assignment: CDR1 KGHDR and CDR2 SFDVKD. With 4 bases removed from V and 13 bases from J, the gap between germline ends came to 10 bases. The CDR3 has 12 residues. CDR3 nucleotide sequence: TGTGCCACCAGTGACCCTCCCGGTCCCCTCCACTTT. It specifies CATSDPPGPLHF.

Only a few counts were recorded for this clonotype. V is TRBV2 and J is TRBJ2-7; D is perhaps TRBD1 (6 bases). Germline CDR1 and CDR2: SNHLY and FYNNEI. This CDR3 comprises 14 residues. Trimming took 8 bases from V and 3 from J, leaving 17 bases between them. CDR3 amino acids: CASFRAGEVYEQYF. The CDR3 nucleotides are TGTGCCAGCTTTAGGGCAGGGGAAGTCTACGAGCAGTACTTC.

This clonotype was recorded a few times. The CDR3 sequence: CASSFASSVSTEAFF. CDR3 nucleotides: TGTGCCAGCAGCTTTGCATCTTCGGTGAGCACTGAAGCTTTCTTT. V gene TRBV7-9 combines with J gene TRBJ1-1; D is unresolved. This CDR3 has 15 residues. Per the germline V gene, CDR1 is SEHNR and CDR2 is FQNEAQ (reference sequence). V lost 3 bases and J lost 4, with 15 bases in between. The full variable domain, completed using reference TRBV7-9 and TRBJ1-1, is DTGVSQNPRHKITKRGQNVTFRCDPISEHNRLYWYRQTLGQGPEFLTYFQNEAQLEKSRLLSDRFSAERPKGSFSTLEIQRTEQGDSAMYLCASSFASSVSTEAFFGQGTRLTVV.

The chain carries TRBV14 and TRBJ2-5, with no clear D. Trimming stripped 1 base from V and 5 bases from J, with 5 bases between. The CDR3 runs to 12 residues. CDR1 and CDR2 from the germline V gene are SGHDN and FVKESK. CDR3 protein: CASSQVRETQYF. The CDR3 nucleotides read TGTGCCAGCAGCCAAGTGAGGGAGACCCAGTACTTC.

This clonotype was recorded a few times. The CDR3: CASSPEPGLAGTEQYF. The CDR3 coding sequence is TGTGCCAGCAGCCCGGAACCGGGACTAGCGGGAACCGAGCAGTACTTC. J is TRBJ2-7 and V is TRBV3-1, with 13 bases identical to TRBD2. Germline V gene sequence: CDR1 LGHDT, CDR2 YNNKEL (reference sequence). The CDR3 covers 16 residues. Trimming at V came to 4 bases and at J to 6 bases, leaving 9 bases not matched to a gene.

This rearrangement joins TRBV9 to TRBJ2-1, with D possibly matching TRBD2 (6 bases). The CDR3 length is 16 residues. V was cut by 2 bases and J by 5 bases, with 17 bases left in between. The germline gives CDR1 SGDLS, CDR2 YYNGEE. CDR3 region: CASSVFPGLAHNEQFF. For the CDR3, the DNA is TGTGCCAGCAGCGTTTTTCCGGGACTGGCCCACAATGAGCAGTTCTTC.

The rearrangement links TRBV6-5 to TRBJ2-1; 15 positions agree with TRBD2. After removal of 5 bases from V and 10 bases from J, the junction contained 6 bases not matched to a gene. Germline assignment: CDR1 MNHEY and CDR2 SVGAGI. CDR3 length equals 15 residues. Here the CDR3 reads CASSRTSGGAYEQFF. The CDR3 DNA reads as TGTGCCAGCAGTCGGACTAGCGGGGGGGCTTACGAGCAGTTCTTC.

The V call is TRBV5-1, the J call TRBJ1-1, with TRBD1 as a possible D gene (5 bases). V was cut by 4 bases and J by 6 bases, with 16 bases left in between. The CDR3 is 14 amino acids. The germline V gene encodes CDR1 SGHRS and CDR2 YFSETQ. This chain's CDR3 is CASSKTAEHAEAFF. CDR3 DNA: TGCGCCAGCAGCAAGACAGCCGAACATGCTGAAGCTTTCTTT.

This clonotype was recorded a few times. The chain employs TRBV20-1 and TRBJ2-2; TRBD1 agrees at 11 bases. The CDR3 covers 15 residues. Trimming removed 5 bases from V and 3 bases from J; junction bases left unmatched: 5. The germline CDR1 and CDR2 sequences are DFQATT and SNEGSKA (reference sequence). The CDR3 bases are TGCAGTGCTCGACCGGGACAGGGGGACACCGGGGAGCTGTTTTTT. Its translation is CSARPGQGDTGELFF.